Here is one T cell receptor beta chain with its context. The record originates from a study of blood T cell repertoires in COVID-19. Method: immunoSEQ multiplex PCR; TCRdb's copy keeps in-frame clones and lacks some. The table includes 210,000 or so clones, about 90% detected once. The CDR3 loop spans 13 amino acids. The ends lost 7 bases at V and 6 bases at J; junction bases unmatched: 8. Germline V gives CDR1 LGHDT, CDR2 YNNKEL (reference sequence). The material sequenced was peripheral blood. The clonotype comes from a man aged 40-49 years with active or convalescent COVID-19. The chain couples TRBV3-1 (or the pseudogene TRBV3-2) to TRBJ2-7; 8 nucleotides match TRBD1. The CDR3 nucleotides read TGTGCCAGCACCTTCGGACAGGGTCTCGAGCAGTACTTC. Translation gives CASTFGQGLEQYF.